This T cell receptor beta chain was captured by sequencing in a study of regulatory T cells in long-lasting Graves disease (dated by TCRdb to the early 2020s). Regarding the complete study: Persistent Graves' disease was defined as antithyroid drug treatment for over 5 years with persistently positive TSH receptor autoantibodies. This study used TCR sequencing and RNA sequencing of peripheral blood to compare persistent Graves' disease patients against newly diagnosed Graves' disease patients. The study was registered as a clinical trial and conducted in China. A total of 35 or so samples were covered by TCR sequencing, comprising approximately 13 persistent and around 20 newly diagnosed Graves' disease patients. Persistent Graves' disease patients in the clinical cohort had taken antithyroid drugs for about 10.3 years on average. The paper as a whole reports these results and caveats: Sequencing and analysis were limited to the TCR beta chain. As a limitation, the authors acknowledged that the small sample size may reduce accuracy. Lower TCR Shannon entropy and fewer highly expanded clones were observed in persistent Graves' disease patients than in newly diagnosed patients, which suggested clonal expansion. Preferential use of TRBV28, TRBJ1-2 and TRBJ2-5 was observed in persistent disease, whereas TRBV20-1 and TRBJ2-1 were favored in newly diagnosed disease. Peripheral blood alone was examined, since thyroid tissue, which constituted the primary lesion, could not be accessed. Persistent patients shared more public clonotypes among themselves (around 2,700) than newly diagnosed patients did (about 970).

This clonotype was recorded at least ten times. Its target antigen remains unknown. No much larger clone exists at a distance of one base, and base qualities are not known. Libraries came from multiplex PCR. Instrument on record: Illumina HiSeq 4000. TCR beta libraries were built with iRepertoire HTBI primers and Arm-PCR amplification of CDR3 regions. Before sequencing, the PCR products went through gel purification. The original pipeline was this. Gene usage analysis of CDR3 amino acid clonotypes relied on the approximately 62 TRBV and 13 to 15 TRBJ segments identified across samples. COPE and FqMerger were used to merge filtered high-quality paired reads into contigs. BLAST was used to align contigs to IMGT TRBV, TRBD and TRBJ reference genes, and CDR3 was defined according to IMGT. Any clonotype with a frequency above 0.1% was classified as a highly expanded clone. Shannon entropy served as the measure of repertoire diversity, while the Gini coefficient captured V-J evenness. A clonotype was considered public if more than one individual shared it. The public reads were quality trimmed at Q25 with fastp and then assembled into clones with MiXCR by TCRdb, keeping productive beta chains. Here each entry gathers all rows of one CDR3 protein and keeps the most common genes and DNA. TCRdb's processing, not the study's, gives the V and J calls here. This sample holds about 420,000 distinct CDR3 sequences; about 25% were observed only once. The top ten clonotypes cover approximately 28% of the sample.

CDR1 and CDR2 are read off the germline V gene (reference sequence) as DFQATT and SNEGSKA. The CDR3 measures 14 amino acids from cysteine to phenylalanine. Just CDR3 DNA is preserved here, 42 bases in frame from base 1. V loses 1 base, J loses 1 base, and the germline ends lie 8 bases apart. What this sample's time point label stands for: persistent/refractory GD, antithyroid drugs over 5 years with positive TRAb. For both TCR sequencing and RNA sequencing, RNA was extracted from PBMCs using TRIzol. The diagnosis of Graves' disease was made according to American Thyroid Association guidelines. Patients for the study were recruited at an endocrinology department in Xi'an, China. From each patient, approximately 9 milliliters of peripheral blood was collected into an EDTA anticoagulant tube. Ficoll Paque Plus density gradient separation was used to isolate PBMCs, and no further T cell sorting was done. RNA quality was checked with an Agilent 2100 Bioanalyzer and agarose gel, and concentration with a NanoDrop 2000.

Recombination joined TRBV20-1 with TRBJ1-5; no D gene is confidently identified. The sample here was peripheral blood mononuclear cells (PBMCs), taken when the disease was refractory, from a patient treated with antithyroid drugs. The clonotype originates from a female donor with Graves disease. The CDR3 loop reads CSARATSSNQPQHF. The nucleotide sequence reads TGCAGTGCTAGAGCAACCTCCAGCAATCAGCCCCAGCATTTT.